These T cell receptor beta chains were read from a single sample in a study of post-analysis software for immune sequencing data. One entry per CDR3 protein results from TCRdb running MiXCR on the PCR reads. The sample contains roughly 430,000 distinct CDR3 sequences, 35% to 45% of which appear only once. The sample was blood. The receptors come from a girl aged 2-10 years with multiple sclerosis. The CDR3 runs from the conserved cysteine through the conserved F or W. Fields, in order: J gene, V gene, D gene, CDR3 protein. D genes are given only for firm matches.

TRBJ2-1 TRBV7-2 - CASSREDYSYNEQFF
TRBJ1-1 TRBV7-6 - CASSLGHLTEAFF
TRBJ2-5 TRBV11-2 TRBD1 CASSFTGGNEQYF
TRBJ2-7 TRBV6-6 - CASSGGLNYEQYF
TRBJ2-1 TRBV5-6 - CASSWEGEYNEQFF
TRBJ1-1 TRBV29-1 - CSVEEGPIVTEAFF
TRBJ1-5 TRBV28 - CASSLWGGQNQPQHF
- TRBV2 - CASSGSGLETQYF
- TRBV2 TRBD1 CASSPRTGGRETQYF
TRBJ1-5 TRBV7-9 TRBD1 CASSLGTGPSISSQPQHF
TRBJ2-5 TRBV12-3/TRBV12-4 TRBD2 CASSTLAGQETQYF
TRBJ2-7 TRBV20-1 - CSASPIVRENPSEQYF
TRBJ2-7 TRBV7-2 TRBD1 CAGRGQGAYEQYF
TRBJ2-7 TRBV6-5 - CASSSPRGGGFSEQYF
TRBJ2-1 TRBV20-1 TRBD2 CSATERGASNEQFF
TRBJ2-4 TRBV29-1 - CSAHRLGANIQYF
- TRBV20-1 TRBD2 CSASFLAEKDEQYF
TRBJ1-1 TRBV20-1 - CSAKDGNTEAFF
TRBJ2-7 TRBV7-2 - CASSLSSGTDSYEQYF
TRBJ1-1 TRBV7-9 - CASTHATGMNTEAFF
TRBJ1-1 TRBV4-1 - CASSQDNREIAEAFF
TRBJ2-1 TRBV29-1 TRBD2 CSVETGLAIDEQFF
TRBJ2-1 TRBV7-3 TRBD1 CASRKGQGDYNEQFF
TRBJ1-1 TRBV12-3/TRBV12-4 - CASTLDRGGMNTEAFF
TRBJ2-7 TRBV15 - CATSRERGYSYEQYF
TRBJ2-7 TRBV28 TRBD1 CASRGTVNSYEQYF
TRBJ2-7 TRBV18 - CASSPAGYEQYF
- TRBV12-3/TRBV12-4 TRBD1 CASSSSRGTGAYEQYF
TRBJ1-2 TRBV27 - CASSPQLLYGYTF
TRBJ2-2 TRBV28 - CASSLPYIGELFF
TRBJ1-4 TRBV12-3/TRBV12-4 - CASSLAGSGGEKLFF
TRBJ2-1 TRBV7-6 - CTSSLGDPRNEQFF
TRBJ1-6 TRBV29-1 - CSVGPPLHF
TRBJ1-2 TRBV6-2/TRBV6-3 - CASSYSGHLNYGYTF
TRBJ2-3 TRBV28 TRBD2 CASSLLAGNFGDTQYF
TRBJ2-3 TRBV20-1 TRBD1 CSASPYRGRTDTQYF
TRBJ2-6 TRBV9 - CASSTVAGANVLTF
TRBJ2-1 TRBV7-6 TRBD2 CASSLVSGELPEQFF
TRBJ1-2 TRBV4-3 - CASSQGLGIGYGYTF
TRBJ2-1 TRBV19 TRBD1 CASSIDIGTGGNEQFF
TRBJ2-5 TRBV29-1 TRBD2 CSVAGLAGGIPMYF
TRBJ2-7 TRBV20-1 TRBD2 CSARGFREGSYEQYF
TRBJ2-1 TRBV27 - CASSLFRSPPYNEQFF
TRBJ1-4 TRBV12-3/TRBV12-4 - CASSFGGAGKKLFF
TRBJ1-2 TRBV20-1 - CSARDRGFYGYTF
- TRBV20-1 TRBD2 CSARDSRPGLGYLRYEQYF
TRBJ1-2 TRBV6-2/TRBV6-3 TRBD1 CASSLHQGARGYTF
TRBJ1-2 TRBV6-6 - CASIDSGGYGYTF
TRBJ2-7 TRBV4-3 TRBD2 CASSQRAPGTGGLYEQYF
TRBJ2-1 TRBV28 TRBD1 CASSLVVRGPNEQFF
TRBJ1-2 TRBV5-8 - CASSLRDLLREGLYGYTF
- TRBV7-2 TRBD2 CASSLDTGGLKTQYF
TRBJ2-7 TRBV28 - CASSLLTGSSYEQYF
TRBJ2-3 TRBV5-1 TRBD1 CASEGGQGTDTQYF